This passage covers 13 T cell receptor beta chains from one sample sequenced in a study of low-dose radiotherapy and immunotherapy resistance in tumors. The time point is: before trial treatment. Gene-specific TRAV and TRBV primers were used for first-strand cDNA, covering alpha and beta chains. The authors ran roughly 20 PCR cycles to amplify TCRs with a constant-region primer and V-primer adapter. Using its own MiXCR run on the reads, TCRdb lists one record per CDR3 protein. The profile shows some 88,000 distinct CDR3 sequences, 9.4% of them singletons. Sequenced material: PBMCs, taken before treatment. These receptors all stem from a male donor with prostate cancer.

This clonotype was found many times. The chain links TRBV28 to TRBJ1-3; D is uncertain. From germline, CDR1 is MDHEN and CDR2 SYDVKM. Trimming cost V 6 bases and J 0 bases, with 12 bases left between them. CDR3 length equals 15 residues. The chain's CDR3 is CASSLTESSGNTIYF. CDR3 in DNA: TGTGCCAGCAGCCTGACGGAGAGCTCTGGAAACACCATATATTTT.

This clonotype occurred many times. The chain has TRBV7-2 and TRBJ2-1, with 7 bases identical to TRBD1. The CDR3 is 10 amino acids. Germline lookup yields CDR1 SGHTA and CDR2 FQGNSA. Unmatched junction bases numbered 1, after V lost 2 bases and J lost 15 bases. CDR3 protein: CASSLRGPFF. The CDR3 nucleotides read TGTGCCAGCAGCTTAAGGGGGCCGTTCTTC.

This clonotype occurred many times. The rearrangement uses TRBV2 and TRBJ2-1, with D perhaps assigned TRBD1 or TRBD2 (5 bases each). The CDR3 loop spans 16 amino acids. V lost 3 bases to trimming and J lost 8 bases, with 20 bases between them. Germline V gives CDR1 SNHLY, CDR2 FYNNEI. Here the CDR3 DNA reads TGTGCCAGCAGTGACATCCGGGACCCGCTTAGGGATGAGCAGTTCTTC. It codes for CASSDIRDPLRDEQFF.

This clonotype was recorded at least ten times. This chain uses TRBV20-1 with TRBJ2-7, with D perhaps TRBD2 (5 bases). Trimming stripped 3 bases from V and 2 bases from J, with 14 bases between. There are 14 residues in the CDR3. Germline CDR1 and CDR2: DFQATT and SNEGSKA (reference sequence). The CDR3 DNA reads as TGCAGTGCTAGTCTAGTGGGAGCCCCCTACGAGCAGTACTTC. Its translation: CSASLVGAPYEQYF.

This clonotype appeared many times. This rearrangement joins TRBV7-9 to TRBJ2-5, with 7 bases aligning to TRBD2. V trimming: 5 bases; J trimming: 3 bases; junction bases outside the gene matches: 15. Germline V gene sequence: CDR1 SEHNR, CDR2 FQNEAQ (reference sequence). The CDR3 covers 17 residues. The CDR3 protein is CASSPSWGGLAKETQYF. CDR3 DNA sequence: TGTGCCAGCAGCCCCTCGTGGGGGGGACTGGCGAAAGAGACCCAGTACTTC.

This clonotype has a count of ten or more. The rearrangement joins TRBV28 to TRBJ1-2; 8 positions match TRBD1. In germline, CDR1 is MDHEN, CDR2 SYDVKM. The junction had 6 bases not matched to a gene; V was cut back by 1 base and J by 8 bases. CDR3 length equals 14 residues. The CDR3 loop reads CASSLSGGAGGYTF. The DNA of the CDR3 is TGTGCCAGCAGTTTATCAGGGGGCGCGGGGGGCTACACCTTC.

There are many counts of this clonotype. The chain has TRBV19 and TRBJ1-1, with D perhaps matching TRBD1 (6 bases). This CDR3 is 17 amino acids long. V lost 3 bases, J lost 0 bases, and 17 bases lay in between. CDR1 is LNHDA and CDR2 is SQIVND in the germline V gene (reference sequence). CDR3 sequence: CASSIMGPGGMNTEAFF. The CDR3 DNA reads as TGTGCCAGTAGTATTATGGGGCCTGGGGGCATGAACACTGAAGCTTTCTTT.

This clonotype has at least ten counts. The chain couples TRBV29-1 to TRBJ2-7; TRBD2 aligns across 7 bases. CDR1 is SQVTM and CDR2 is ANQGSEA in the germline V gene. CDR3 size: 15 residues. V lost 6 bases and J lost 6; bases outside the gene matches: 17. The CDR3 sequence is CSVSGPGGLIAEQYF. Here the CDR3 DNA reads TGCAGCGTGTCGGGACCGGGAGGTCTCATCGCCGAGCAGTACTTC.

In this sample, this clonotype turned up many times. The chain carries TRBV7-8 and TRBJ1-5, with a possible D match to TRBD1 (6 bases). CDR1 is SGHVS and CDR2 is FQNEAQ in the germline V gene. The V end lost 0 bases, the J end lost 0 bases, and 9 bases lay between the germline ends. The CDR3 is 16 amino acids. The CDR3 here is CASSLARGDSNQPQHF. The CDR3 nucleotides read TGTGCCAGCAGCTTAGCGAGGGGGGATAGCAATCAGCCCCAGCATTTT.

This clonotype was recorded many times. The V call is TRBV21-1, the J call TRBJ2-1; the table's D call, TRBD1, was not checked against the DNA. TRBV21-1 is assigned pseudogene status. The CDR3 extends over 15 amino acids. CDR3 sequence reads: CASSLNRGHRNEQFF. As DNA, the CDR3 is TGTGCCAGCAGCCTAAACAGGGGGCATAGGAATGAGCAGTTCTTC.

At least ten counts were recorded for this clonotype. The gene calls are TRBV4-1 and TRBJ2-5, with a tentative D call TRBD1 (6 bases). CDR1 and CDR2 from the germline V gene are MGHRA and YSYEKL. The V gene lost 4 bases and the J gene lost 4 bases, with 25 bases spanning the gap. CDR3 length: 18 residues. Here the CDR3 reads CASSPLYFRDRGGETQYF. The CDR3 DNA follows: TGCGCCAGCAGCCCCCTTTATTTTAGAGACAGAGGGGGAGAGACCCAGTACTTC.

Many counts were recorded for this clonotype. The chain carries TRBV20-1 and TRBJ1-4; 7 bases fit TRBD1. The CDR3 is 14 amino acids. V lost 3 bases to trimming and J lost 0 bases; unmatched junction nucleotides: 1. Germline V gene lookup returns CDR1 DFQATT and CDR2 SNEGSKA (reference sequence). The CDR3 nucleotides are TGCAGTGCTAGGGGGACAGCAACTAATGAAAAACTGTTTTTT. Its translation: CSARGTATNEKLFF.

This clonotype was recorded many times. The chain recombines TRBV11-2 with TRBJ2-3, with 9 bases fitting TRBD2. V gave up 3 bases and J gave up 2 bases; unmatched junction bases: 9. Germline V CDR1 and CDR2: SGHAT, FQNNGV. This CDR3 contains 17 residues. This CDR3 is CASSLSLTSGNTDTQYF. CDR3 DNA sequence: TGTGCCAGCAGCTTGTCCTTGACTAGCGGAAACACAGATACGCAGTATTTT. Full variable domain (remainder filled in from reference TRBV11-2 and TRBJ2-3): EAGVAQSPRYKIIEKRQSVAFWCNPISGHATLYWYQQILGQGPKLLIQFQNNGVVDDSQLPKDRFSAERLKGVDSTLKIQPAKLEDSAVYLCASSLSLTSGNTDTQYFGPGTRLTVL.